The 17 T cell receptor beta chains below all came from one sample that was sequenced in a study of blood T cell repertoires in COVID-19. The data were produced by immunoSEQ multiplex PCR, yet TCRdb's version contains in-frame clones alone and is incomplete. This sample yields about 180,000 clones, of which roughly 88% are seen a single time; about 7% belongs to the top ten. The sequencing input was peripheral blood. The receptors come from a woman aged 40 to 50 with COVID-19, enrolled during active disease.

V usage is TRBV18 and J usage is TRBJ2-7; D remains ambiguous. This CDR3 has 11 residues. Germline V gene data show CDR1 as KGHSH and CDR2 as LQKENI. V shed 4 bases and J shed 4 bases, with 5 bases lying between them. The CDR3 here is CASSRQYEQYF. The CDR3 bases are TGTGCCAGCTCACGACAATACGAGCAGTACTTC.

The gene calls are TRBV7-9 and TRBJ1-3; D is unclear. The V end was cut by 10 bases, the J end by 4 bases, with 14 bases between. Germline loops: CDR1 SEHNR, CDR2 FQNEAQ (reference sequence). The CDR3 extends over 13 amino acids. The CDR3 DNA follows: TGTGCCACCCCAGCGGGGTACGGAAACACCATATATTTT. Translating it yields CATPAGYGNTIYF.

The count of this clone is one. This sequence joins TRBV9 and TRBJ1-6; TRBD1 aligns across 7 bases. The CDR3 is 15 residues long. The V and J ends lost 4 bases and 6 bases, in that order; junction bases with no gene match: 7. CDR1 is SGDLS, CDR2 YYNGEE, per germline. The CDR3 protein is CASSPRTGFNSPLHF. The CDR3 DNA sequence: TGTGCCAGCAGCCCACGGACAGGTTTTAATTCACCCCTCCACTTT.

A single count supports this clone. The gene calls are TRBV24-1 and TRBJ2-3, with D possibly matching TRBD1 (5 bases). Trimming took 4 bases from V and 0 from J, leaving 16 bases between them. This CDR3 contains 17 residues. From germline, CDR1 is KGHDR and CDR2 SFDVKD. The CDR3 region has the DNA TGTGCCACCAGTGACTCGACCGGACACCCGAGCACAGATACGCAGTATTTT. It specifies CATSDSTGHPSTDTQYF.

The chain couples TRBV28 to TRBJ1-2; unclear D gene. This CDR3 comprises 16 residues. Per germline, CDR1 MDHEN and CDR2 SYDVKM. V lost 3 bases and J lost 4, with 18 bases in between. DNA for the CDR3: TGTGCCAGCAGTTTTAAAGGCCGGGAGTTGCGCTATGGCTACACCTTC. Protein product: CASSFKGRELRYGYTF.

CDR3 bases: TGTGCCAGCAGCTTAGCGTCGGGGAGGTCACCCCTCCACTTT. Translated, it gives CASSLASGRSPLHF. The rearrangement links TRBV7-9 to TRBJ1-6; D not resolved. V was shortened by 0 bases and J by 10 bases, with 10 bases between the two germline ends. CDR1 SEHNR and CDR2 FQNEAQ come from the germline V gene (reference sequence). The CDR3 runs 14 residues.

This sequence joins TRBV19 and TRBJ2-3; 9 positions match TRBD2. The CDR3 runs 17 residues. The J segment lost 3 bases and the V segment lost 1 base, leaving 8 bases of the junction unmatched. Germline V gene sequence: CDR1 LNHDA, CDR2 SQIVND (reference sequence). The CDR3 is CASSIVFSGSLTDTQYF. CDR3 coding DNA: TGTGCCAGTAGTATAGTTTTTAGCGGGAGCCTGACAGATACGCAGTATTTT.

This clone has only one observation. J is TRBJ1-2 and V is TRBV3-1 (or the pseudogene TRBV3-2), with D uncertain. V gave up 1 base and J gave up 12 bases, with 15 bases separating them. Germline V CDR1 and CDR2: LGHDT, YNNKEL (reference sequence). The CDR3 consists of 13 residues. The chain's CDR3 is CASSQGRKLNDTF. The CDR3, as DNA: TGTGCCAGCAGCCAAGGCAGAAAATTGAACGACACCTTC.

DNA of the CDR3: TGTGCCACCAGTGATTTAGGGGGAGGGGTCGACAATGAGCAGTTCTTC. It codes for CATSDLGGGVDNEQFF. The chain couples TRBV24-1 to TRBJ2-1, with a weak D call TRBD2 (7 bases). V lost 1 base to trimming and J lost 5 bases, with 14 bases between them. Germline loops: CDR1 KGHDR, CDR2 SFDVKD. The CDR3 loop spans 16 amino acids.

The gene calls are TRBV6-4 and TRBJ2-3; D remains ambiguous. Trimming stripped 4 bases from V and 2 bases from J, with 4 bases between. Per the germline V gene, CDR1 is MRHNA and CDR2 is SNTAGT. The CDR3 consists of 12 residues. The CDR3 nucleotides are TGTGCCAGCAGTGCGTCCACAGATACGCAGTATTTT. Translated: CASSASTDTQYF.

The chain combines TRBV6-5 with TRBJ1-2; a possible D gene is TRBD1 (5 bases). The length of the CDR3 is 15 residues. Trimming removed 7 bases at V and 4 bases at J, with 19 bases between. Germline assignment: CDR1 MNHEY and CDR2 SVGAGI. CDR3 amino acids: CASIKNRGNSYGYTF. The CDR3 region has the DNA TGTGCCAGCATCAAAAACCGGGGGAACTCCTATGGCTACACCTTC.

This sequence joins TRBV27 and TRBJ2-7, with 8 bases that match TRBD1. The CDR3 is 14 amino acids. V lost 5 bases, J lost 6 bases, and 9 bases stayed unmatched. Germline V gene data show CDR1 as MNHEY and CDR2 as SMNVEV (reference sequence). As DNA, the CDR3 is TGTGCCAGCAGTACCCGACAGGGGTTGGGCGAGCAGTACTTC. Protein product: CASSTRQGLGEQYF.

The chain recombines TRBV24-1 with TRBJ2-3, with TRBD2 identical over 10 bases. Losses at the gene ends were 9 bases for V and 5 bases for J; bases not matched to a gene: 13. The CDR3 is made up of 16 amino acids. From germline, CDR1 is KGHDR and CDR2 SFDVKD. The CDR3 sequence: CATSGEAGGRRDTQYF. CDR3 coding DNA: TGTGCCACCTCGGGCGAAGCGGGGGGGCGTAGAGATACGCAGTATTTT.

This clone has at least ten counts. The CDR3 sequence: CASSSGTELYEQYF. The CDR3 nucleotides are TGTGCCAGCAGCTCCGGGACTGAACTCTACGAGCAGTACTTC. The rearrangement joins TRBV9 to TRBJ2-7; tentative D call: TRBD2 (6 bases). The V and J ends lost 4 bases and 3 bases respectively, with 14 bases between them. CDR1 SGDLS and CDR2 YYNGEE come from the germline V gene. The CDR3 contains 14 residues.

V is TRBV9 and J is TRBJ1-2, with 7 nucleotides matching TRBD1. Trimming removed 4 bases from V and 4 bases from J; junction bases left unmatched: 10. Germline V gene sequence: CDR1 SGDLS, CDR2 YYNGEE. This CDR3 spans 15 amino acids. In nucleotides, the CDR3 is TGTGCCAGCAGCTTGGAGACAGGGCCGTCCTATGGCTACACCTTC. Protein product: CASSLETGPSYGYTF.

This clone was detected a few times. This chain links TRBV5-6 with TRBJ1-2; 7 bases are a match to TRBD1. The J segment lost 4 bases and the V segment lost 1 base, leaving 7 bases of the junction unmatched. Germline V lookup: CDR1 SGHDT, CDR2 YYEEEE. The CDR3 sequence is 15 residues long. The CDR3 here is CASSLRPGQLYGYTF. The CDR3 DNA reads TGTGCCAGCAGCTTGCGACCGGGACAGCTCTATGGCTACACCTTC.

V is TRBV9 and J is TRBJ1-1; a weak D match, TRBD1 (5 bases). This CDR3 region has 16 residues. V lost 0 bases to trimming and J lost 7 bases, with 19 bases between them. Germline V gives CDR1 SGDLS, CDR2 YYNGEE. The CDR3 here is CASSVGRLPPQGEAFF. In nucleotides, the CDR3 is TGTGCCAGCAGCGTAGGAAGGCTACCTCCCCAGGGTGAAGCTTTCTTT.